This T cell receptor beta chain appears in the sequencing data of a study of blood T cells in healthy people across ages. Notes on the study in general: In older individuals, TCR beta diversity per million T cells was lower, falling roughly linearly with age.

It was with a sample-barcoded 5' primer and a J-beta primer mix that a second PCR of about 6 to 12 cycles was run. Each CDR3 protein is one row after TCRdb ran MiXCR on the 5' RACE reads. This sample carries over 1.5 million distinct CDR3 sequences, about 50% of them seen once, and the ten largest clones take 2.1%. Remarks on this clonotype: Its antigen is not known.

Trimming took off 5 bases at V and 3 bases at J, with 4 bases between the two ends. The CDR3 has 11 residues. Germline CDR1 and CDR2: SQVTM and ANQGSEA. Material: blood. The chain is built from TRBV29-1 and TRBJ2-2; no reliable D call. The clonotype was recovered from a woman in her thirties or forties in good health. CDR3 nucleotide sequence: TGCAGCGTTTCACACACCGGGGAGCTGTTTTTT. It yields the protein CSVSHTGELFF.